A selection of T cell receptor beta chains follows, all from one sample in a study of T cell responses to AZD1222 COVID-19 vaccine. Clones were read by immunoSEQ multiplex PCR, and TCRdb kept only the in-frame ones, dropping some. The sample yields some 110,000 clones, around 89% seen once. The sample here was peripheral blood, taken 28 days after the second AZD1222 dose. The receptors derive from an adult who received the AZD1222 COVID-19 vaccine. Both conserved end residues are part of each CDR3. The D gene is left open where the match is weak. Part of the rows lack a size; the others show once, few, many or a class for expanded clones.

cdr3_nt | cdr3_aa | j_call | d_call | v_call | clone_size
TGTGCCTGGAGCGGAGGGGGCGGTAATGAAAAACTGTTTTTT | CAWSGGGGNEKLFF | TRBJ1-4 | TRBD1 | TRBV30 | NA
TGTGCCAGCAGCGGGCCGCGGGGCGGGAGGGCGGCCGGGGCCAACGTCCTGACTTTC | CASSGPRGGRAAGANVLTF | TRBJ2-6 | TRBD2 | TRBV7-3 | NA
TGTGCCAGCAGTCCCTACGGGGAAAAACTGTTTTTT | CASSPYGEKLFF | TRBJ1-4 | NA | TRBV12-3/TRBV12-4 | NA
TGTGCCAGCAGTTTAGATACGCAGTATTTT | CASSLDTQYF | TRBJ2-3 | NA | TRBV12-3/TRBV12-4 | NA
TGTGCCAGTAGTGAGGGAACGAGGGAGCAGTACTTC | CASSEGTREQYF | TRBJ2-7 | NA | TRBV19 | NA
TGTGCCAGCAGCTCAGGGTTGAACACTGAAGCTTTCTTT | CASSSGLNTEAFF | TRBJ1-1 | NA | TRBV7-9 | NA
TGTGCCAGCAGCTTAGCGGGACTAAACACAGATACGCAGTATTTT | CASSLAGLNTDTQYF | TRBJ2-3 | TRBD2 | TRBV5-4 | NA
TGTGCCAGCAACTTGGACAGTTCGAATTCACCCCTCCACTTT | CASNLDSSNSPLHF | TRBJ1-6 | NA | TRBV6-5 | NA
TGTGCCAGCAGTTTAGGGCTGGGGGTTTATGGCTACACCTTC | CASSLGLGVYGYTF | TRBJ1-2 | NA | TRBV27 | NA
TGTGCCAGCAGCGTAGTCCCAAACAATGAGCAGTTCTTC | CASSVVPNNEQFF | TRBJ2-1 | NA | TRBV9 | NA
TGTGCCAGCAGTGAAGTGCCGACAGAAAGCAATCAGCCCCAGCATTTT | CASSEVPTESNQPQHF | TRBJ1-5 | NA | TRBV6-1 | NA
TGTGCCAGCAGCGATAATCCTCCCGGGGGCTACACCTTC | CASSDNPPGGYTF | TRBJ1-2 | NA | TRBV14 | NA
TGTGCCAGCAGCGTAGGTCCCGCGTGGGCCCACGATGAAGCTTTCTTT | CASSVGPAWAHDEAFF | TRBJ1-1 | NA | TRBV9 | NA
TGTGCCAGTAGTATACCGGGAAATTCACCCCTCCACTTT | CASSIPGNSPLHF | TRBJ1-6 | NA | TRBV19 | NA
TGTGCCAGCACCCCCCCGTACACAGGAAACGGAGGTGGCGGAGCTTTCTTT | CASTPPYTGNGGGGAFF | TRBJ1-1 | NA | TRBV6-2/TRBV6-3 | NA
TGTGCCATCAGCCCGCAAGGGTATGGCTACACCTTC | CAISPQGYGYTF | TRBJ1-2 | NA | TRBV10-3 | NA
TGTGCCAGCAGCATAGACAGTTATAGCAATCAGCCCCAGCATTTT | CASSIDSYSNQPQHF | TRBJ1-5 | NA | TRBV9 | once
TGTGCCAGCAGCCAAGGGACGGCTAGCTCCTACAATGAGCAGTTCTTC | CASSQGTASSYNEQFF | TRBJ2-1 | NA | TRBV4-2 | NA
TGTGCCAGCAGTTTATTTAGCGGGAGAGTCTGGCAAGAGACCCAGTACTTC | CASSLFSGRVWQETQYF | TRBJ2-5 | TRBD2 | TRBV28 | NA
TGTGCCAGCAGCTTGTGGGACCCTCCTGAAGCTTTCTTT | CASSLWDPPEAFF | TRBJ1-1 | NA | TRBV7-8 | NA
TGTGCCAGCAGTGAAGTGCCAGGGAACCAGCCCCAGCATTTT | CASSEVPGNQPQHF | TRBJ1-5 | NA | TRBV2 | NA
TGTGCCAGCAGCTTAAGGTCTACCGGGGAGCTGTTTTTT | CASSLRSTGELFF | TRBJ2-2 | NA | TRBV7-2 | NA
TGTGCCAGCAAAACTCCGACGGGCCAAGAGACCCAGTACTTC | CASKTPTGQETQYF | TRBJ2-5 | NA | TRBV7-2 | NA
TGTGCCTGGAGTGTACCGGCAAAAGAGACCCAGTACTTC | CAWSVPAKETQYF | TRBJ2-5 | NA | TRBV30 | NA
TGTGCCAGCAGCTTTGGGGGGAGGAATGAAAAACTGTTTTTT | CASSFGGRNEKLFF | TRBJ1-4 | NA | TRBV7-2 | NA
TGTGCCAGCAGTTTAAACCAGCGGGACTTCAAAAACATTCAGTACTTC | CASSLNQRDFKNIQYF | TRBJ2-4 | TRBD2 | TRBV6-2/TRBV6-3 | NA
TGTGCCAGCAGGAGGCGCGAGAACACAGATACGCAGTATTTT | CASRRRENTDTQYF | TRBJ2-3 | NA | TRBV6-5 | few
TGTGCCAGCAGCGTAGGGGTGGGATTCACAGATACGCAGTATTTT | CASSVGVGFTDTQYF | TRBJ2-3 | NA | TRBV9 | NA
TGTGCCAGCAGCCTCTGGCGGGGGGGCCACACCGGGGAGCTGTTTTTT | CASSLWRGGHTGELFF | TRBJ2-2 | TRBD2 | TRBV7-9 | medium-sized
TGTGCTAGCAGCTTAGAGGGTTTCGGCGCCAATGAGCAGTTCTTC | CASSLEGFGANEQFF | TRBJ2-1 | NA | TRBV7-7 | once
TGTGCCAGCAGCGGCGGAGGGGGCGTTTGGGGTTCCTACGAGCAGTACTTC | CASSGGGGVWGSYEQYF | TRBJ2-7 | NA | TRBV11-2 | NA
TGTGCCAGCAGCTTAGGAGGGGGGGCGAGTCAAGATGGCTACACCTTC | CASSLGGGASQDGYTF | TRBJ1-2 | NA | TRBV7-2 | NA
TGTGCCAGCAGCTTGCCGGGGGGCGGAGGGAACACTGAAGCTTTCTTT | CASSLPGGGGNTEAFF | TRBJ1-1 | NA | TRBV5-4 | NA
TGTGCCAGCAGCCAAGATCGTAAAGGATTCTTCTATGGCTACACCTTC | CASSQDRKGFFYGYTF | TRBJ1-2 | NA | TRBV4-2 | NA
TGTGCCAGCAGCCCCTTACTAGCGGGGTTCAACGAGCAGTACTTC | CASSPLLAGFNEQYF | TRBJ2-7 | TRBD2 | TRBV11-2 | NA
TGTGCCAGCAGTCAAACAGGGAACACCTACGAGCAGTACTTC | CASSQTGNTYEQYF | TRBJ2-7 | NA | TRBV28 | NA
TGTGCCAGCAGCAACAGTATCAGGGTCGGTCGCAATCAGCCCCAGCATTTT | CASSNSIRVGRNQPQHF | TRBJ1-5 | NA | TRBV21-1 | NA
TGTGCCAGCTCACCACTAGGGACTGAGCAGTTCTTC | CASSPLGTEQFF | TRBJ2-1 | NA | TRBV18 | NA
TGTGCCAGCAGCCAAGTCGGACGGGAGGACGAGCAGTACTTC | CASSQVGREDEQYF | TRBJ2-7 | TRBD2 | TRBV4-2 | NA
TGCGCCAGCAGCTTTCAACTGACGAGGGAGCAGTTCTTC | CASSFQLTREQFF | TRBJ2-1 | NA | TRBV5-1 | NA
TGCAGTGCTAGTTGGGGCACTGAAGCTTTCTTT | CSASWGTEAFF | TRBJ1-1 | NA | TRBV20-1 | NA
TGTGCCAGCAGCCAAGGACAGTCCAACTATGGCTACACCTTC | CASSQGQSNYGYTF | TRBJ1-2 | NA | TRBV5-4 | NA
TGTGCCAGCAACCCATCGGGGCGCGGTGGCTACACCTTC | CASNPSGRGGYTF | TRBJ1-2 | NA | TRBV12-3/TRBV12-4 | once
TGTGCCAGCAGCCCCCAGCGCGGGCCTTCCTACAATGAGCAGTTCTTC | CASSPQRGPSYNEQFF | TRBJ2-1 | NA | TRBV7-3 | NA
TGTGCCAGCAGTCGGCCTCCAGGACAGGGGCACCTCCAAGAGACCCAGTACTTC | CASSRPPGQGHLQETQYF | TRBJ2-5 | TRBD1 | TRBV25-1 | NA
TGTGCCAGCAGTTTATCGATGGGGCCCTACAATGAGCAGTTCTTC | CASSLSMGPYNEQFF | TRBJ2-1 | NA | TRBV27 | NA
TGCGCCAGCAGAGGCAGGGAGGCCTACGAGCAGTACTTC | CASRGREAYEQYF | TRBJ2-7 | NA | TRBV5-1 | NA
TGCGCCAGCAGCCAAGATAACCGATGGAAGAACACTGAAGCTTTCTTT | CASSQDNRWKNTEAFF | TRBJ1-1 | NA | TRBV4-3 | NA
TGTGCCAGCTCACCATCGGGTAGCGGGGTCCACAATGAGCAGTTCTTC | CASSPSGSGVHNEQFF | TRBJ2-1 | TRBD2 | TRBV18 | NA
TGCGCCAGCAGTCAAGAGCGGGTTCGCTGCGAGCAGTACTTC | CASSQERVRCEQYF | TRBJ2-7 | NA | TRBV23-1 | NA
TGTGCCAGCAGCCTCCGGGACGAAGACACTGAAGCTTTCTTT | CASSLRDEDTEAFF | TRBJ1-1 | NA | TRBV7-9 | NA
TGTGCCAGCAGCTTAGCCCGACAGGGCCACGAGCAGTACTTC | CASSLARQGHEQYF | TRBJ2-7 | TRBD1 | TRBV11-3 | NA
TGTGCCAGCACTCCTATGACAGGGGCTAACACAGATACGCAGTATTTT | CASTPMTGANTDTQYF | TRBJ2-3 | TRBD1 | TRBV7-9 | NA
TGCGCCAGCAGCCAACCGACAGGGGGTGGTCTAGCGGGTTACGAGCAGTACTTC | CASSQPTGGGLAGYEQYF | TRBJ2-7 | NA | TRBV4-1 | NA
TGTGCCAGTAGTATTGGGACTAGCGGGAGGGGGTTTGGAGAGACCCAGTACTTC | CASSIGTSGRGFGETQYF | TRBJ2-5 | TRBD2 | TRBV19 | NA
TGTGCCAGCAGTTTAGGTGGGAGGATGGCCTACGAGCAGTACTTC | CASSLGGRMAYEQYF | TRBJ2-7 | NA | TRBV28 | NA
TGCGCCAGCAGCCAAGACGGGAGGGACGGCTACACCTTC | CASSQDGRDGYTF | TRBJ1-2 | NA | TRBV4-1 | NA
TGTGCCAGCAGCTCTAGTCGGACTGGAGAGGAGACCCAGTACTTC | CASSSSRTGEETQYF | TRBJ2-5 | NA | TRBV13 | NA